The 17 T cell receptor beta chains reported below all come from one sample, sequenced in a study of blood T cell repertoires in COVID-19. The protocol was immunoSEQ multiplex PCR, while the TCRdb copy is restricted to in-frame clones and leaves out a portion. The sample has roughly 100,000 clones, about 79% seen once. The sample consisted of peripheral blood. Receptors originate from an elderly man with COVID-19, enrolled during active disease.

The chain has TRBV9 and TRBJ2-3, with D maybe TRBD2 (6 bases). CDR1 is SGDLS, CDR2 YYNGEE, per germline. The CDR3 length is 16 residues. Trimming cost V 3 bases and J 4 bases, with 18 bases left between them. DNA for the CDR3: TGTGCCAGCAGCGAGGGCCAGGGACTGGGGGCAGATACGCAGTATTTT. The encoded protein is CASSEGQGLGADTQYF.

This sequence joins TRBV5-1 and TRBJ2-7, with 8 bases lining up with TRBD2. V was pared by 4 bases and J by 0 bases, with 6 bases of the junction left unmatched. The germline gives CDR1 SGHRS, CDR2 YFSETQ. CDR3 size: 15 residues. The DNA of the CDR3 is TGCGCCAGCAGCCCGGAGGGGACTAGCTCCTACGAGCAGTACTTC. Translation: CASSPEGTSSYEQYF.

The J gene is TRBJ2-7, the V gene TRBV5-6; no clear D gene. The germline gives CDR1 SGHDT, CDR2 YYEEEE. V gave up 2 bases and J gave up 3 bases, with 3 bases separating them. The CDR3 covers 11 residues. The CDR3 DNA sequence: TGTGCCAGCAGCTTCAACTACGAGCAGTACTTC. As protein: CASSFNYEQYF.

V gene TRBV5-4 combines with J gene TRBJ2-7; D perhaps matches TRBD1 (6 bases). This CDR3 has 13 residues. The V gene lost 4 bases and the J gene lost 10 bases, with 18 bases spanning the gap. Per the germline V gene, CDR1 is SGHNT and CDR2 is YYREEE (reference sequence). DNA for the CDR3: TGTGCCAGCAGCATATCCGGGACACGAGATCAGTACTTC. Protein product: CASSISGTRDQYF.

This clone was observed a handful of times. The chain links TRBV5-1 to TRBJ2-5; 8 nucleotides line up with TRBD2. With V trimmed by 0 bases and J by 10 bases, 14 bases remained unmatched. The CDR3 extends over 16 amino acids. The germline V gene has CDR1 SGHRS and CDR2 YFSETQ. This CDR3 reads CASSLGRGGRTRDQYF. The CDR3 bases are TGCGCCAGCAGCTTGGGAAGGGGCGGGAGGACTCGAGACCAGTACTTC.

The CDR3 coding sequence is TGTGCCAGCAGTTACTCGAGAAATGGTTTTAATTCACCCCTCCACTTT. Translation: CASSYSRNGFNSPLHF. The chain links TRBV6-6 to TRBJ1-6; D is uncertain. CDR1 and CDR2 (germline): MNHNY, SVGAGI (reference sequence). V dropped 0 bases and J dropped 6 bases, with 12 bases sitting between them. The CDR3 length is 16 residues.

On this clone itself: Other DNA variants within this sample encode the same CDR3. The gene calls are TRBV28 and TRBJ1-1, with D possibly TRBD1 on 6 matching bases. The CDR3 covers 13 residues. V shed 5 bases and J shed 1 base, with 8 bases lying between them. CDR1 is MDHEN and CDR2 is SYDVKM in the germline V gene. The CDR3 DNA follows: TGTGCCAGCAGTCTACAGGGGAACACTGAAGCTTTCTTT. The encoded protein is CASSLQGNTEAFF.

V and J are TRBV2 and TRBJ2-5; 9 bases agree with TRBD1. Germline V gene sequence: CDR1 SNHLY, CDR2 FYNNEI. J gave up 2 bases and V 6 bases, and 7 bases lay outside the gene matches. The CDR3 length is 15 residues. Here the CDR3 reads CASSGTGFGQETQYF. CDR3 coding DNA: TGTGCCAGCAGCGGGACAGGGTTCGGACAAGAGACCCAGTACTTC.

This CDR3 is CASSVGTYNSPLHF. As DNA, the CDR3 is TGTGCCAGCAGCGTAGGCACATATAATTCACCCCTCCACTTT. The rearrangement links TRBV9 to TRBJ1-6; no reliable D call. This CDR3 is 14 amino acids long. Germline-derived CDR1 and CDR2 are SGDLS and YYNGEE. The V gene lost 0 bases and the J gene lost 4 bases, with 5 bases spanning the gap.

The V call is TRBV5-5, the J call TRBJ2-3; 7 bases are shared with TRBD2. This CDR3 is 15 amino acids long. Germline V CDR1 and CDR2: SGHKS, YYEKEE (reference sequence). V shed 2 bases and J 1 base; nucleotides not matched to a gene: 4. DNA of the CDR3: TGTGCCAGCAGCTTAGGGGAGGGCGGCACAGATACGCAGTATTTT. This gives the protein CASSLGEGGTDTQYF.

This chain links TRBV7-2 with TRBJ1-5; no reliable D call. Germline assignment: CDR1 SGHTA and CDR2 FQGNSA. The ends were cut back, 1 base at V and 3 bases at J, with 10 bases in the middle. CDR3 length: 15 residues. The chain's CDR3 is CASSLVSGNNQPQHF. The CDR3 region has the DNA TGTGCCAGCAGCTTAGTGTCGGGAAACAATCAGCCCCAGCATTTT.

This clone was detected a few times. V gene TRBV19 combines with J gene TRBJ2-7, with 10 bases matching TRBD2. Per the germline V gene, CDR1 is LNHDA and CDR2 is SQIVND (reference sequence). This CDR3 is built from 15 residues. Trimming at V came to 3 bases and at J to 1 base, leaving 3 bases not matched to a gene. This CDR3 reads CASSIRTSGSYEQYF. The CDR3 DNA reads as TGTGCCAGTAGTATTCGGACTAGCGGTTCCTACGAGCAGTACTTC.

This clone turned up a few times. This rearrangement joins TRBV3-1 (or the pseudogene TRBV3-2) to TRBJ2-2; D is uncertain. In germline, CDR1 is LGHDT, CDR2 YNNKEL (reference sequence). V lost 5 bases to trimming and J lost 7 bases, with 8 bases between them. CDR3 length equals 12 residues. The CDR3 nucleotides read TGTGCCAGCAGCGCCGCAGGCGGGGAGCTGTTTTTT. Translation gives CASSAAGGELFF.

This clone was seen many times. V gene TRBV10-3 combines with J gene TRBJ2-7, with 9 bases that match TRBD1. From germline, CDR1 is ENHRY and CDR2 SYGVKD. This CDR3 has 15 residues. V shed 3 bases and J 3 bases; nucleotides not matched to a gene: 6. The CDR3 nucleotides read TGTGCCATCAGTGACTTGGACAGGGGATTCTACGAGCAGTACTTC. Translation: CAISDLDRGFYEQYF.

The rearrangement links TRBV19 to TRBJ1-2; TRBD1 is a possible D gene (6 bases). V lost 4 bases, J lost 0 bases, and 15 bases lay in between. The germline gives CDR1 LNHDA, CDR2 SQIVND (reference sequence). The CDR3 has 16 residues. CDR3 DNA: TGTGCCAGTAGTACCCCAGGGGACCTAGCTAACTATGGCTACACCTTC. Its protein is CASSTPGDLANYGYTF.

This clone was detected a few times. The V and J genes are TRBV7-9 and TRBJ2-7; possibly TRBD2 for D (6 bases). Trimming stripped 1 base from V and 3 bases from J, with 7 bases between. Per germline, CDR1 SEHNR and CDR2 FQNEAQ (reference sequence). The CDR3 spans 13 residues. The CDR3, as DNA: TGTGCCAGCAGCTTAGTGGGAGGCTACGAGCAGTACTTC. Translation: CASSLVGGYEQYF.

The CDR3 reads CASSLDGTSATGQFF. For the CDR3, the DNA is TGTGCCAGCAGTTTAGATGGGACTAGCGCCACGGGGCAGTTCTTC. The chain has TRBV27 and TRBJ2-1; 10 bases map to TRBD2. This CDR3 has 15 amino acids. Losses at the gene ends were 2 bases for V and 12 bases for J; bases not matched to a gene: 10. From germline, CDR1 is MNHEY and CDR2 SMNVEV (reference sequence).